This T cell receptor (beta chain) comes out of a study of T cell repertoires in cytomegalovirus infection. Looking at the study overall: TCR beta signatures that were public indicated CMV infection and matching HLA type.

The V end was cut by 3 bases, the J end by 0 bases, with 14 bases between. The length of the CDR3 is 16 residues. Germline V gene lookup returns CDR1 SGHKS and CDR2 YYEKEE (reference sequence). This clonotype was seen at least ten times. Its specificity is not known. TCRdb analysed the reads with MiXCR anew, one entry per CDR3 protein. The sample shows some 300,000 distinct CDR3 sequences, approximately 10% of them seen only once. The study's findings and limits: Ex vivo, HLA-C-restricted CMV-specific TCR beta clonotypes prevailed over the rest of the response. Totalled public TCR beta family frequency picked out people who carried CMV plus the relevant HLA.

The sample comprised PBMCs. This receptor was identified in a human donor in good health (CMV status not recorded). Some clones in this sample may be carry-over from other donors' samples. The rearrangement uses TRBV5-5 and TRBJ2-3; D remains unclear. CDR3 sequence reads: CASSSTWRTSTDTQYF. The CDR3, as DNA: TGTGCCAGCAGCTCCACGTGGCGGACCAGCACAGATACGCAGTATTTT.